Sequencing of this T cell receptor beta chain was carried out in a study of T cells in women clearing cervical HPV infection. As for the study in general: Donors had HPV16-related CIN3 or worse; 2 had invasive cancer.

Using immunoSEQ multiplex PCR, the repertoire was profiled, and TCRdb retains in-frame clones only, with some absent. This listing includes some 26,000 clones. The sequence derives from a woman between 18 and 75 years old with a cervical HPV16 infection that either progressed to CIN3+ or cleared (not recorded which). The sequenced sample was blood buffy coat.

CDR3 protein: CASSEFGRSSSYNEQFF. Partial CDR3 DNA: TGTGCCAGCAGTGAATTTGGGCGATCAAGCTCCTACAATGAG. The chain is built from TRBV6-1 and TRBJ2-1; no firm D call. The read ends 3 residues before the CDR3 terminus; that terminus is restored from the germline J gene. V dropped 2 bases and J dropped 0 bases, with 14 bases sitting between them. The CDR3 is 17 amino acids. Germline CDR1 MNHNS, CDR2 SASEGT.